This T cell receptor (beta chain) appears in the sequencing data of a study of T cells in Graves' hyperthyroidism and ophthalmopathy. The overall study: Peripheral blood samples were taken at initial diagnosis, prior to any treatment.

The source material, RNA transcripts, was used to amplify TCR beta CDR3 regions. RT-PCR in the first round (using the HTBI primer set) targeted the TCR CDR3. TCRdb analysed the multiplex PCR reads with MiXCR anew, one entry per CDR3 protein. The repertoire includes nearly 600,000 distinct CDR3 sequences, approximately 15% of them detected once, and roughly 6.9% sits in the top ten. Ophthalmopathy patients showed a Clinical Activity Score of at least 3, NOSPECS grade of at least 4 and duration under 3 months. From germline, CDR1 is SEHNR and CDR2 FQNEAQ (reference sequence). V was clipped by 6 bases and J by 6 bases; unmatched bases: 14. The CDR3 loop spans 17 amino acids.

The origin of this receptor is a woman aged 18-29 years with Graves' ophthalmopathy. Sequenced material: blood. The genes are TRBV7-9 and TRBJ2-2; TRBD2 matches 9 bases. The CDR3, as DNA: TGTGCCAGCAGACCTGGGCAGACGCGGGAGGGGGCCGGGGAGCTGTTTTTT. Its protein is CASRPGQTREGAGELFF.